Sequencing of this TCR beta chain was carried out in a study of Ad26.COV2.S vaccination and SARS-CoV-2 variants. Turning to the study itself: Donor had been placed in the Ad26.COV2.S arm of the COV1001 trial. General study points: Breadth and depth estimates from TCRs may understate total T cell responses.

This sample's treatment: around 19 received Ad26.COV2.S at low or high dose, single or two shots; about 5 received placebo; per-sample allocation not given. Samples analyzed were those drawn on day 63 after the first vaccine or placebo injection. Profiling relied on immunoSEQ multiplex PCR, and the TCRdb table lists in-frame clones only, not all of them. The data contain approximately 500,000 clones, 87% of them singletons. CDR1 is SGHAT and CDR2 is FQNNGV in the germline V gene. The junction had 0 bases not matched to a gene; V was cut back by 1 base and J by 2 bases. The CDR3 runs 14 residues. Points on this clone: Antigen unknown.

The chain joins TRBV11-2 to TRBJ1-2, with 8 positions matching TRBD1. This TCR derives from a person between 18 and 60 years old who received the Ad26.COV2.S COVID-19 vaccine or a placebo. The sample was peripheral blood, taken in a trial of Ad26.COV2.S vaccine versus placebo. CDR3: CASSLGTGNYGYTF. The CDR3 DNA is TGTGCCAGCAGCTTAGGGACAGGGAACTATGGCTACACCTTC.